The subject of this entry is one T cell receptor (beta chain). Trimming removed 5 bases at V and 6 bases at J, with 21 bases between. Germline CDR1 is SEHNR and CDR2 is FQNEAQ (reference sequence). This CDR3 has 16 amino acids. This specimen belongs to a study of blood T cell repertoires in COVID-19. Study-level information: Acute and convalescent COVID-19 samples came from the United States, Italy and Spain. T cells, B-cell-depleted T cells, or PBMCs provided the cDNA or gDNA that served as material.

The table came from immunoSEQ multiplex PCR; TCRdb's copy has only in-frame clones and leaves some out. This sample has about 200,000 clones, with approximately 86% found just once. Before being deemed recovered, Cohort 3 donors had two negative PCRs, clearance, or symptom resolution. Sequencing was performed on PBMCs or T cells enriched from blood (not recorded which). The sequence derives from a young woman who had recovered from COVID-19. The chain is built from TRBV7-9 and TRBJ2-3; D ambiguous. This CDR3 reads CASSPNSNPRSDTQYF. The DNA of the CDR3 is TGTGCCAGCAGCCCGAACAGTAACCCCCGATCCGATACGCAGTATTTT. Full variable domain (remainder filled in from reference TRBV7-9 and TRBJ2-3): DTGVSQNPRHKITKRGQNVTFRCDPISEHNRLYWYRQTLGQGPEFLTYFQNEAQLEKSRLLSDRFSAERPKGSFSTLEIQRTEQGDSAMYLCASSPNSNPRSDTQYFGPGTRLTVL.